This record looks at one T cell receptor beta chain sequence and its context. Antigen: not known. V was pared by 10 bases and J by 1 base, with 14 bases between. Germline lookup yields CDR1 LNHNV and CDR2 YYDKDF (reference sequence). This CDR3 comprises 14 residues. This specimen belongs to a study of beta chain features in type 1 diabetes. The wider study: Taken together, all samples contributed approximately 110 million examined sorted cells.

The investigators reverse transcribed all of the isolated RNA, so they sequenced expressed TCRB transcripts. Libraries were prepared by immunoSEQ multiplex PCR; TCRdb keeps only in-frame clonotypes and omits some of them. The data contain approximately 170,000 clones, less than 9.5% of them singletons. Study results and caveats: There was a moderate but significant shortening of TCRB CDR3s in all four CD4+ subsets of Type 1 diabetes patients.

V is TRBV15 and J is TRBJ1-3; D not resolved. This clonotype was obtained from a woman aged 18 to 35 in good health. Sequenced sample: central memory CD4+ T cells from blood. CDR3 in amino acids: CASRWEESGNTIYF. Here the CDR3 DNA reads TGTGCCAGTAGATGGGAGGAGTCTGGAAACACCATATATTTT.